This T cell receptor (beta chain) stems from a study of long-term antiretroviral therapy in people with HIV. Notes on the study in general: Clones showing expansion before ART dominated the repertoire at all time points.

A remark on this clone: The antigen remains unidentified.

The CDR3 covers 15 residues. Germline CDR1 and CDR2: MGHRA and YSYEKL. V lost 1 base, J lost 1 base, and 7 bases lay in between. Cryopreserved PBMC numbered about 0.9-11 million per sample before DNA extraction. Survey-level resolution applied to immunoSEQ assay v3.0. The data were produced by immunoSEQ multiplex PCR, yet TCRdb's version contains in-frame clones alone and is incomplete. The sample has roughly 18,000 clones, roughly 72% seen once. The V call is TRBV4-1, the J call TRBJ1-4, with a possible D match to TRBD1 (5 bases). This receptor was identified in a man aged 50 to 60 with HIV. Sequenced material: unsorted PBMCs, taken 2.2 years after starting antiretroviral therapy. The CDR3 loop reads CASSQAGGTNEKLFF. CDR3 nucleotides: TGCGCCAGCAGCCAAGCGGGGGGAACTAATGAAAAACTGTTTTTT.